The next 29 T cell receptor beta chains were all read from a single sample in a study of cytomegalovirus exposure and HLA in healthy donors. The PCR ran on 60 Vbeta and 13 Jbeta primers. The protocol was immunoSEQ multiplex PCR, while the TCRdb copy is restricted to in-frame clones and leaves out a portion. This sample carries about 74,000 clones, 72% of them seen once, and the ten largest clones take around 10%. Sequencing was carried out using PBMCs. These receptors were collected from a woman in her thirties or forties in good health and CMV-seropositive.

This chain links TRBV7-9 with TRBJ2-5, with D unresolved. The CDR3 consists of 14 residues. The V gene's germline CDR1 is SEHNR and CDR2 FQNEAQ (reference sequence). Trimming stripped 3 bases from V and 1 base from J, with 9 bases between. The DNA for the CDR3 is TGTGCCAGCAGCTTTTTAGCCACCCAAGAGACCCAGTACTTC. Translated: CASSFLATQETQYF.

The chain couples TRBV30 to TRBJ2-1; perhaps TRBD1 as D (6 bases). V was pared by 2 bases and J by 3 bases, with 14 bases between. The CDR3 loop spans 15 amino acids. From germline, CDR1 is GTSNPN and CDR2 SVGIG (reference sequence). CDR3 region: CAWSTRGAVYNEQFF. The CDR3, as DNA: TGTGCCTGGAGTACCAGGGGCGCGGTCTACAATGAGCAGTTCTTC.

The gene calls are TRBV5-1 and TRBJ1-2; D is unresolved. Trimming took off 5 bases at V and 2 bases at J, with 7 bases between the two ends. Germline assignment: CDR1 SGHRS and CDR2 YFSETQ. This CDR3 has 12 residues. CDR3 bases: TGCGCCAGCAGTCTGGGCAACTATGGCTACACCTTC. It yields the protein CASSLGNYGYTF.

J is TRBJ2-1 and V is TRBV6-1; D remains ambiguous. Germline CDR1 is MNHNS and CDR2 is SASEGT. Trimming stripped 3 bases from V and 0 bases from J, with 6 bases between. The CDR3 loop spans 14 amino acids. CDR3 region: CASSDLSSYNEQFF. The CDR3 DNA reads TGTGCCAGCAGTGATTTGAGCTCCTACAATGAGCAGTTCTTC.

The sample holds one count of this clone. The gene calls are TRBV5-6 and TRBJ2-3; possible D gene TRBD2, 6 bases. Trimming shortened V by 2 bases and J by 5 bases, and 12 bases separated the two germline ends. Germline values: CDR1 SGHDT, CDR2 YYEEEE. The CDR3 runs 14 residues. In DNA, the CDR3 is TGTGCCAGCAGCTTTAATGCGGGATTAGATACGCAGTATTTT. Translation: CASSFNAGLDTQYF.

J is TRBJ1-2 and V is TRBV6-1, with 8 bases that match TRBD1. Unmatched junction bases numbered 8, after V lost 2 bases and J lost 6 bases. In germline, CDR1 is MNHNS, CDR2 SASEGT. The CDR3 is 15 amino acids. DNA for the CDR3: TGTGCCAGCAGTGAAAATGTGGCAGGGGGCAATGGCTACACCTTC. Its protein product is CASSENVAGGNGYTF.

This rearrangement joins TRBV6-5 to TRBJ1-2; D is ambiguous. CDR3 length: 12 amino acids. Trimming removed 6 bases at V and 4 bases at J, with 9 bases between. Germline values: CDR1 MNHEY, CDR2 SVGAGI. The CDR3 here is CASREATYGYTF. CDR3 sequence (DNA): TGTGCCAGCAGGGAGGCGACCTATGGCTACACCTTC.

For the CDR3, the DNA is TGCGCCAGCAGCTTGGTTATACAAGAGACCCAGTACTTC. The encoded protein is CASSLVIQETQYF. This rearrangement joins TRBV5-1 to TRBJ2-5, with D uncertain. CDR1 is SGHRS and CDR2 is YFSETQ in the germline V gene. The CDR3 length is 13 residues. V was shortened by 0 bases and J by 2 bases, with 5 bases between the two germline ends.

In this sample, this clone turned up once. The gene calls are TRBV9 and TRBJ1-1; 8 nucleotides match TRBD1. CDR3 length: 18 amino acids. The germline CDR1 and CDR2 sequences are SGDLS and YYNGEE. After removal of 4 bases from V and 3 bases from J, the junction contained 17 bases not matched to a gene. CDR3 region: CASSPGTAAGGFYTEAFF. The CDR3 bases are TGTGCCAGCAGCCCCGGAACGGCGGCAGGGGGCTTTTACACTGAAGCTTTCTTT.

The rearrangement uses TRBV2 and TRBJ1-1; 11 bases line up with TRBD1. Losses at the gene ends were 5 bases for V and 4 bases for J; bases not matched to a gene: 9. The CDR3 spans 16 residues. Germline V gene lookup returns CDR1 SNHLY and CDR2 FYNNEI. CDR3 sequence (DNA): TGTGCCAGCAGTCGGGACAGGGGGTATTCTGGCACTGAAGCTTTCTTT. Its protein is CASSRDRGYSGTEAFF. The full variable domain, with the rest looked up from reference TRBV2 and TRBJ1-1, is EPEVTQTPSHQVTQMGQEVILRCVPISNHLYFYWYRQILGQKVEFLVSFYNNEISEKSEIFDDQFSVERPDGSNFTLKIRSTKLEDSAMYFCASSRDRGYSGTEAFFGQGTRLTVV.

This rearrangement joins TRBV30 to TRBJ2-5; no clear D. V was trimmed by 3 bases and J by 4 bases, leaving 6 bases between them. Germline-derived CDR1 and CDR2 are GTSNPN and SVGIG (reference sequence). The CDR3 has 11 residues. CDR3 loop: CAWSQIETQYF. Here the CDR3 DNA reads TGTGCCTGGAGCCAGATAGAGACCCAGTACTTC.

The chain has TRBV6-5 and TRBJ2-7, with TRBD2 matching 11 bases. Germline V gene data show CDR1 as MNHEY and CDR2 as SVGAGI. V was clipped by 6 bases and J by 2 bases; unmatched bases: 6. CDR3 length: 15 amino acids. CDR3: CASRSTSGAPYEQYF. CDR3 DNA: TGTGCCAGCAGGTCGACTAGCGGGGCCCCCTACGAGCAGTACTTC.

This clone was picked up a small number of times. The chain's CDR3 is CASSHDRDKTHYGYTF. Written as DNA, the CDR3 is TGCGCCAGCAGCCATGATCGGGACAAGACCCACTATGGCTACACCTTC. The chain is built from TRBV4-1 and TRBJ1-2; D may be TRBD1 (6 bases). This CDR3 spans 16 amino acids. V gave up 3 bases and J gave up 3 bases, with 17 bases separating them. Germline-derived CDR1 and CDR2 are MGHRA and YSYEKL.

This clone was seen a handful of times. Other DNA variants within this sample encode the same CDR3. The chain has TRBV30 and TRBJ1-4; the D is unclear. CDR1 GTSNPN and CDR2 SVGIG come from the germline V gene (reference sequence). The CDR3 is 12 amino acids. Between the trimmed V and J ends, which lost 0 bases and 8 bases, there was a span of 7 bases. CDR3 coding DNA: TGTGCCTGGAGTGTACTGAGGGAAAAACTGTTTTTT. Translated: CAWSVLREKLFF.

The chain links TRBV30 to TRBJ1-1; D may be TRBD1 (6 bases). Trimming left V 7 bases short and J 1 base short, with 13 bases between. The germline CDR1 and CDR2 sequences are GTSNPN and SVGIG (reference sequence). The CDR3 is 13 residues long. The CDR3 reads CAFLRQANTEAFF. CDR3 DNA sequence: TGTGCCTTCCTTCGACAGGCGAACACTGAAGCTTTCTTT.

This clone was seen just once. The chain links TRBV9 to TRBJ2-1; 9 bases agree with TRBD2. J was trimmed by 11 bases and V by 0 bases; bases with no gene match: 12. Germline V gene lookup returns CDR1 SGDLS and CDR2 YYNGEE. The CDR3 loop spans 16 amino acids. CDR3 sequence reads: CASSVGGAGGPGQQFF. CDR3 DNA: TGTGCCAGCAGCGTAGGTGGAGCGGGGGGACCAGGCCAGCAGTTCTTC.

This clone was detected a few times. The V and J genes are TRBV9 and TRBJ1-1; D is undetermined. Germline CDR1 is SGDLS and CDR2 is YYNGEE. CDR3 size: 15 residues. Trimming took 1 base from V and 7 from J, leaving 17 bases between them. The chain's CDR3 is CASSVSPLASDEAFF. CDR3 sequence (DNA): TGTGCCAGCAGCGTATCTCCCCTCGCCAGCGATGAAGCTTTCTTT.

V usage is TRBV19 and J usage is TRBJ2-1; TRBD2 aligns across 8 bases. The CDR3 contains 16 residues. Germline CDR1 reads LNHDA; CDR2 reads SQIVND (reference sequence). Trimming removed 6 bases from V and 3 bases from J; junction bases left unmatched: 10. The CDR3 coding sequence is TGTGCCAGTAGCTCCCAACTAGCGGACAACTACAATGAGCAGTTCTTC. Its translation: CASSSQLADNYNEQFF.

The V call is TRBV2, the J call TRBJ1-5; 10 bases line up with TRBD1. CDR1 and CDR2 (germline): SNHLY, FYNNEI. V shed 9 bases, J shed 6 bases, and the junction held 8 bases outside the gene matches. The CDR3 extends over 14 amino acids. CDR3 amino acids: CASSTGGASQPQHF. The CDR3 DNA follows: TGTGCCAGTTCGACAGGGGGCGCGAGTCAGCCCCAGCATTTT. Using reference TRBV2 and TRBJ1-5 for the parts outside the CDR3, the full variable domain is EPEVTQTPSHQVTQMGQEVILRCVPISNHLYFYWYRQILGQKVEFLVSFYNNEISEKSEIFDDQFSVERPDGSNFTLKIRSTKLEDSAMYFCASSTGGASQPQHFGDGTRLSIL.

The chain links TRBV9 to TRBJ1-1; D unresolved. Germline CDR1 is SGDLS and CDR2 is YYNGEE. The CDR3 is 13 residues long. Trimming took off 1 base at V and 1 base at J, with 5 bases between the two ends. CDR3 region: CASSVLENTEAFF. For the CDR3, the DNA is TGTGCCAGCAGCGTATTAGAGAACACTGAAGCTTTCTTT.

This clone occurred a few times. The CDR3 region is CASSPSGRGVGYTF. CDR3 DNA: TGCGCCAGCAGCCCTTCTGGCAGGGGGGTAGGCTACACCTTC. This chain connects TRBV4-1 to TRBJ1-2; 7 positions agree with TRBD1. CDR1 and CDR2 (germline): MGHRA, YSYEKL. After removal of 4 bases from V and 8 bases from J, the junction contained 10 bases not matched to a gene. The CDR3 consists of 14 residues.

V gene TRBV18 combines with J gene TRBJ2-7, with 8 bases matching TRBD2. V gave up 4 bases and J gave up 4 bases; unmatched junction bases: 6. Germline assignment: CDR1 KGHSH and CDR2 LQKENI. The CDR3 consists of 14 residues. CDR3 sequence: CASSRAGVLYEQYF. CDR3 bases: TGTGCCAGCTCACGAGCGGGGGTCCTTTACGAGCAGTACTTC. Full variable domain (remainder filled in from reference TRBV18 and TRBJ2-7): NAGVMQNPRHLVRRRGQEARLRCSPMKGHSHVYWYRQLPEEGLKFMVYLQKENIIDESGMPKERFSAEFPKEGPSILRIQQVVRGDSAAYFCASSRAGVLYEQYFGPGTRLTVT.

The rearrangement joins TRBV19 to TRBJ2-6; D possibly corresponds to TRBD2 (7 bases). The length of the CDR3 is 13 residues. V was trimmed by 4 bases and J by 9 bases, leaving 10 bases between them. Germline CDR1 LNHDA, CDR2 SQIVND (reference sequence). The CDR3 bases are TGTGCCAGTAGTACGGGGGGCGTCAACGTCCTGACTTTC. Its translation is CASSTGGVNVLTF.

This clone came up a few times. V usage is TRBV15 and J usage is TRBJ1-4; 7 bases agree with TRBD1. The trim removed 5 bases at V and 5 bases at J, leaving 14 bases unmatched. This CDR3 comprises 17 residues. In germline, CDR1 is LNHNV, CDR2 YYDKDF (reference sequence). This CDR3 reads CATSGAKLGTANEKLFF. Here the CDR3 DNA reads TGTGCCACCAGCGGAGCTAAGCTCGGGACAGCGAATGAAAAACTGTTTTTT.

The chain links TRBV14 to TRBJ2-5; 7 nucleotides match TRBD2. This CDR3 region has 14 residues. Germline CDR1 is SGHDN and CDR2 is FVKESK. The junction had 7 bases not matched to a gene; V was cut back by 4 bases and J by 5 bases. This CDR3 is CASSPLLGGETQYF. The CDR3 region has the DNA TGTGCCAGCAGCCCGTTGCTCGGGGGGGAGACCCAGTACTTC.

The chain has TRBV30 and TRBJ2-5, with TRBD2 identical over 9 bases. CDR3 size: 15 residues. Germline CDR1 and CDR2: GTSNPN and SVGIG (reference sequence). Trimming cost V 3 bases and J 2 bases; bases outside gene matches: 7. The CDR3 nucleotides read TGTGCCTGGAGAGCTAGCGGGGTTGGGCAAGAGACCCAGTACTTC. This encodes CAWRASGVGQETQYF.

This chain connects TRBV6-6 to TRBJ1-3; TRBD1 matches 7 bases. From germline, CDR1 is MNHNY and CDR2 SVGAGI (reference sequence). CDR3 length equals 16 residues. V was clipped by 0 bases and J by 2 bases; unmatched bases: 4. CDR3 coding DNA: TGTGCCAGCAGTTACTCGAGCACAGGGGCTGGAAACACCATATATTTT. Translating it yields CASSYSSTGAGNTIYF.

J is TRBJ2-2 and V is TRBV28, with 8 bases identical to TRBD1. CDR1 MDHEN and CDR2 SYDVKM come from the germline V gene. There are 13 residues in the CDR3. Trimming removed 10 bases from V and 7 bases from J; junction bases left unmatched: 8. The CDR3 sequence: CAIRQGMVGELFF. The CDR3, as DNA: TGTGCCATCAGACAGGGGATGGTCGGGGAGCTGTTTTTT. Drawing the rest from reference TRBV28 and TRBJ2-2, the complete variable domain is DVKVTQSSRYLVKRTGEKVFLECVQDMDHENMFWYRQDPGLGLRLIYFSYDVKMKEKGDIPEGYSVSREKKERFSLILESASTNQTSMYLCAIRQGMVGELFFGEGSRLTVL.

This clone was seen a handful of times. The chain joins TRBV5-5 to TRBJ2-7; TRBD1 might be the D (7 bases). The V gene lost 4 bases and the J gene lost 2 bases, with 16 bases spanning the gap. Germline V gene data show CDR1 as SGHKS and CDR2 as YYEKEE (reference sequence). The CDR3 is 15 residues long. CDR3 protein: CASSQDGGGAYEQYF. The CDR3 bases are TGTGCCAGCAGCCAGGACGGAGGGGGCGCCTACGAGCAGTACTTC.